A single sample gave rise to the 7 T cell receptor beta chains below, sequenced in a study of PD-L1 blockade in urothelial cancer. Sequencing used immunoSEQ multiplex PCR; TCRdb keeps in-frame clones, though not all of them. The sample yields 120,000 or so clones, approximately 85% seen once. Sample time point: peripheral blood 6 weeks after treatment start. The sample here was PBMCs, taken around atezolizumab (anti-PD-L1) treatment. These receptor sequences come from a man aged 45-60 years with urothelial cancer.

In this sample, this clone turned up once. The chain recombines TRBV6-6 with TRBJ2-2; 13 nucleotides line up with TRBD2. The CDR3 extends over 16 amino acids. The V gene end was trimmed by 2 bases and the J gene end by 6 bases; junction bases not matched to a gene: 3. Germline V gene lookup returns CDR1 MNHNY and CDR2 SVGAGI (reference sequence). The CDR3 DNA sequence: TGTGCCAGCAGTTACAAACTAGCGGGGGGGGCCGGGGAGCTGTTTTTT. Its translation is CASSYKLAGGAGELFF.

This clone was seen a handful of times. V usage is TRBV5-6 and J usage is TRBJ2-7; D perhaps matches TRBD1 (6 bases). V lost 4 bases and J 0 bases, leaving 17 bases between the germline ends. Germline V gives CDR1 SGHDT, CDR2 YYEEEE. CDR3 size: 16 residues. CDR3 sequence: CASSHTQGLYSYEQYF. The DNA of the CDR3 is TGTGCCAGCAGCCATACTCAGGGGCTGTACTCCTACGAGCAGTACTTC.

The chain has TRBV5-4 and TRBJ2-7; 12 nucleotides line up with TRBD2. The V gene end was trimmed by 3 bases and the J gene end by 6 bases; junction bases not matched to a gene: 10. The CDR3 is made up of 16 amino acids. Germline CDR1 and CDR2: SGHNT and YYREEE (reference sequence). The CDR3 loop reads CASSSKTSGSLSEQYF. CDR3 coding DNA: TGTGCCAGCAGCTCGAAGACTAGCGGGAGTTTAAGCGAGCAGTACTTC.

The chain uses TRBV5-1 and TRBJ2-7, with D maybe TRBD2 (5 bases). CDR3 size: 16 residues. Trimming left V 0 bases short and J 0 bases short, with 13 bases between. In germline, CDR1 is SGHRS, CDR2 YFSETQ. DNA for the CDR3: TGCGCCAGCAGCTTGGTTAACGGGGTCTACTCCTACGAGCAGTACTTC. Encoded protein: CASSLVNGVYSYEQYF.

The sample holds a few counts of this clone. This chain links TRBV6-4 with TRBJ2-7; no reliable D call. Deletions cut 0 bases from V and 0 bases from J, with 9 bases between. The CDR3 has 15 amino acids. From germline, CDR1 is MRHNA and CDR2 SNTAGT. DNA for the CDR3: TGTGCCAGCAGTGACTCGGTCGCAGGCTCCTACGAGCAGTACTTC. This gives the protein CASSDSVAGSYEQYF.

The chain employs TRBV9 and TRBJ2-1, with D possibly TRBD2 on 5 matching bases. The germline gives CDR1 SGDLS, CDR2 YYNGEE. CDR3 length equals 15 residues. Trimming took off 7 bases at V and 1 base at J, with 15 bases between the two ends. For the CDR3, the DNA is TGTGCCAGCGGTCGTGGCGGGCAATCCTACAATGAGCAGTTCTTC. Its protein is CASGRGGQSYNEQFF.

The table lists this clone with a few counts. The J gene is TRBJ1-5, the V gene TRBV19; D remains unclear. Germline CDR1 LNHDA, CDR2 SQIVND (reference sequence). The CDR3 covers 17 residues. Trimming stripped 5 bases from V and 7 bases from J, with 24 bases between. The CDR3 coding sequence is TGTGCCAGTAGTCCCCGTATTTTACTAGGCAGCCAACAGCCCCAGCATTTT. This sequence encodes CASSPRILLGSQQPQHF.